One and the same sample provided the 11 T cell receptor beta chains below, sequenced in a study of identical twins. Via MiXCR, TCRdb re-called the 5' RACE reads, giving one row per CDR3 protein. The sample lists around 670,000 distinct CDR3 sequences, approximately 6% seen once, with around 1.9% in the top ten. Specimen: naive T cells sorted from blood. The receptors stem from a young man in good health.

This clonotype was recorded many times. The chain's CDR3 is CATSRPSGRAKDTQYF. CDR3 bases: TGTGCCACCAGCAGACCCAGCGGGAGGGCCAAAGATACGCAGTATTTT. The chain combines TRBV15 with TRBJ2-3, with 10 bases aligning to TRBD2. This CDR3 has 16 amino acids. Losses at the gene ends were 2 bases for V and 5 bases for J; bases not matched to a gene: 7. CDR1 is LNHNV and CDR2 is YYDKDF in the germline V gene (reference sequence).

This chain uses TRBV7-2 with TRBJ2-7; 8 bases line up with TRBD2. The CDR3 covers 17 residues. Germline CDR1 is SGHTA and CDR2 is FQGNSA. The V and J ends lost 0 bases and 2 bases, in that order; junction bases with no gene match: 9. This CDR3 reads CASSLARPTSDAYEQYF. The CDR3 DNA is TGTGCCAGCAGCTTAGCTCGTCCGACTAGCGACGCCTACGAGCAGTACTTC.

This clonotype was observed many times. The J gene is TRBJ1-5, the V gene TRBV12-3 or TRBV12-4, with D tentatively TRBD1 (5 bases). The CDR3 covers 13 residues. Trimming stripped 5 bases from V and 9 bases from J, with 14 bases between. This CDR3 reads CASSKPQGAPQHF. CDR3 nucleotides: TGTGCCAGCAGTAAGCCCCAGGGCGCGCCCCAGCATTTT.

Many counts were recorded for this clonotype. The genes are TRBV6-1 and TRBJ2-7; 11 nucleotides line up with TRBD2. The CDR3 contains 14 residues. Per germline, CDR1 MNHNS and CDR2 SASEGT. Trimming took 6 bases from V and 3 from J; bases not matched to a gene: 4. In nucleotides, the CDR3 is TGTGCCAGCAGAGGACTAGCGGGCCTCTACGAGCAGTACGTC. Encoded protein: CASRGLAGLYEQYV.

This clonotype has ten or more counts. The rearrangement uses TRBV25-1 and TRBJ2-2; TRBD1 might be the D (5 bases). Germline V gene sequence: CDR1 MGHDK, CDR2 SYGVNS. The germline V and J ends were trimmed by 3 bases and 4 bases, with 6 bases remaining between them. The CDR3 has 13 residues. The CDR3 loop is CASSDRATGELFF. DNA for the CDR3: TGTGCCAGCAGTGACAGGGCCACCGGGGAGCTGTTTTTT.

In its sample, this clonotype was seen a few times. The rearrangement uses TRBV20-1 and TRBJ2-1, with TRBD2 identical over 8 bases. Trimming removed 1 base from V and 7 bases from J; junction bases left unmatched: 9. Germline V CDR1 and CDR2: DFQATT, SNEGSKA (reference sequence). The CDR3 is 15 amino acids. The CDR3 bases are TGCAGTGCTAGAGTGACGGGAGGGCCTGAGAATGAGCAGTTCTTC. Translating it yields CSARVTGGPENEQFF.

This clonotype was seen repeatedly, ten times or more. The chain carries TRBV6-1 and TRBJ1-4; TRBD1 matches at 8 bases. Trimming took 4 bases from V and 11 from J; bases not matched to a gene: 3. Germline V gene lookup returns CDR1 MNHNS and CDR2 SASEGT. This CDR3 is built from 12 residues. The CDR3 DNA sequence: TGTGCCAGCAGTGGGACAGGGAGGAAACTGTTTTTT. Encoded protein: CASSGTGRKLFF.

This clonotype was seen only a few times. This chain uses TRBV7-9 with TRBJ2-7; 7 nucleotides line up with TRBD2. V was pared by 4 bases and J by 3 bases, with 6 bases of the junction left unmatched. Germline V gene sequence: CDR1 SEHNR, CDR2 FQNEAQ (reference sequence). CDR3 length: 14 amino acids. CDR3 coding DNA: TGTGCCAGCAGCTCTCGAGGGAGGGTCTACGAGCAGTACTTC. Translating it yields CASSSRGRVYEQYF.

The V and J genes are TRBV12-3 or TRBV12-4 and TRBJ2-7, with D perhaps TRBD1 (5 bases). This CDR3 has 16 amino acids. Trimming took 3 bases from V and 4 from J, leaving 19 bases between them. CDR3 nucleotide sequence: TGTGCCAGCAGTTTGGGGCTGGGCGCGCATCAGTACGAGCAGTACTTC. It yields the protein CASSLGLGAHQYEQYF.

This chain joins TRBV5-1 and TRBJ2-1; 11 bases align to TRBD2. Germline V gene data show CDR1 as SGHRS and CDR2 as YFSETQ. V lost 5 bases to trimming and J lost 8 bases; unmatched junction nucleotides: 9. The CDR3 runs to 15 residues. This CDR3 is CASRPNSGRGHEQFF. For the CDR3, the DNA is TGCGCCAGCAGGCCAAATAGCGGGAGGGGCCATGAGCAGTTCTTC.

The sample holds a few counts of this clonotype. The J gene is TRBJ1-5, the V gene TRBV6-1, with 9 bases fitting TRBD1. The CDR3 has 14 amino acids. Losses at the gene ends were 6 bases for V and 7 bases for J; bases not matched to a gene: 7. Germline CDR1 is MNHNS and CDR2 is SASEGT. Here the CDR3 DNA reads TGTGCCAGCAGGGGACAGGGTGCGGAGCAGCCCCAGCATTTT. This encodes CASRGQGAEQPQHF.